The clone carrying this T cell receptor beta chain was detected a few times. Its antigen remains unknown. Together with a sample-barcoded 5' primer, a J-beta primer mix was included in a second PCR lasting about 6 to 11 cycles. All samples yielded 2.5 million or more CDR3-containing paired-end reads. TCRdb analysed the 5' RACE reads with MiXCR anew, one entry per CDR3 protein. The sample holds hundreds of thousands of distinct CDR3 sequences; around 45% are singletons and the top ten take around 21%. Isolation of PBMCs gave at least 7 million cells per sample. This record comes from a study of blood T cells in healthy people across ages. Germline V gene sequence: CDR1 SEHNR, CDR2 FQNEAQ (reference sequence). V dropped 0 bases and J dropped 0; count of bases not matched to a gene: 12. CDR3 length: 19 amino acids. Overall study findings and caveats: Estimates drawn from one million T cells were deemed to understate diversity. More naive CD4+ cells and higher diversity were found in long-lived than in aged donors.

This TCR was recovered from a man aged 55 to 70 in good health. Sequencing was done on a sample of blood. The V call is TRBV7-9, the J call TRBJ1-2; 8 bases align to TRBD1. The CDR3: CASSLASAGGSLANYGYTF. The CDR3 region has the DNA TGTGCCAGCAGCTTAGCGTCGGCAGGGGGCAGTTTAGCTAACTATGGCTACACCTTC.